Only a few counts were recorded for the clone carrying this TCR beta chain. This sample is part of a study of cytomegalovirus exposure and HLA in healthy donors. This CDR3 spans 16 amino acids. Germline values: CDR1 SGHTA, CDR2 FQGNSA. After removal of 5 bases from V and 0 bases from J, the junction contained 8 bases not matched to a gene. The study ran its PCR with 60 Vbeta and 13 Jbeta primers. Using immunoSEQ multiplex PCR, the repertoire was profiled, and TCRdb retains in-frame clones only, with some absent. Of 140,000 to 150,000 clones detected, around 79% appear once; the ten largest clones hold roughly 6.3%. Every donor was a healthy person donating bone marrow.

This clonotype originated in a woman between 40 and 55 years old in good health and CMV-seropositive. The rearrangement joins TRBV7-2 to TRBJ2-5; 8 bases agree with TRBD2. The specimen was PBMCs. The CDR3 nucleotides are TGTGCCAGCAGCCCCTCCAGACTAGCGCACCAAGAGACCCAGTACTTC. It encodes CASSPSRLAHQETQYF. The full variable domain, rest sourced from reference TRBV7-2 and TRBJ2-5, is GAGVSQSPSNKVTEKGKDVELRCDPISGHTALYWYRQSLGQGLEFLIYFQGNSAPDKSGLPSDRFSAERTGGSVSTLTIQRTQQEDSAVYLCASSPSRLAHQETQYFGPGTRLLVL.